This TCR beta chain was observed in a study of T cell responses to AZD1222 COVID-19 vaccine. Study-level points and caveats: Dominant at 160-218 and 743-854, vaccine-associated CD4 TCRs also spanned spike. Repertoire collection took place solely once the T cell response had peaked.

Concerning this clone: Its antigen remains unidentified.

The V segment lost 4 bases and the J segment 5 bases; nucleotides outside the gene matches: 10. CDR1 LGHNA and CDR2 YSLEER come from the germline V gene. This CDR3 has 16 residues. Only in-frame clones appear in the TCRdb table, and some are missing; sequencing was by immunoSEQ multiplex PCR. The sample records approximately 77,000 clones, 92% being singletons. Source: peripheral blood, taken 28 days after the second AZD1222 dose. The V and J genes are TRBV4-3 and TRBJ2-5; 10 bases agree with TRBD2. The clonotype was recovered from an adult who received the AZD1222 COVID-19 vaccine. For the CDR3, the DNA is TGCGCCAGCAGCCCACTGACACCGGGACTAGCGGAGACCCAGTACTTC. Amino acids: CASSPLTPGLAETQYF.